This TCR beta chain was obtained from a study of T cell changes during pregnancy in multiple sclerosis. Some clones are missing from TCRdb's copy, which holds only in-frame ones; the method was immunoSEQ multiplex PCR. The sample lists 40,000 to 45,000 clones, roughly nine tenths occurring once. The ends lost 6 bases at V and 5 bases at J; junction bases unmatched: 3. The germline V gene encodes CDR1 ENHRY and CDR2 SYGVKD. This CDR3 comprises 15 residues. The chain joins TRBV10-3 to TRBJ2-1; 14 nucleotides agree with TRBD2. This material consisted of CD8+ T cells from peripheral blood mononuclear cells, taken in the third trimester of pregnancy. The TCR comes from a female donor with multiple sclerosis, enrolled in a pregnancy study. The CDR3 protein is CAISGTSGSHNEQFF. CDR3 in DNA: TGTGCCATCAGCGGGACTAGCGGGAGCCACAATGAGCAGTTCTTC.